The T cell receptor beta chain under discussion was sequenced for a study of blood T cells in healthy people across ages. Isolation recovered at least 6.5 million PBMCs from every sample. The extraction recovered at least 5.5 micrograms of total RNA per sample. Germline V lookup: CDR1 SEHNR, CDR2 FQNEAQ (reference sequence). This CDR3 comprises 14 residues. The second PCR ran about 7 to 12 cycles with a sample-barcoded 5' primer and J-beta primers. TCRdb used MiXCR to reprocess the 5' RACE reads, holding one entry per CDR3 protein. The table records some 860,000 distinct CDR3 sequences, roughly 56% of them present only once. Worth noting for this clonotype: Its specificity is not known.

General study points: More naive CD4+ cells and higher diversity marked long-lived donors relative to aged donors. Diversity figures derived from one million T cells were judged to underestimate the true value.

The clonotype originates from a man aged 35 to 55 in good health. Input material: blood. The V gene is TRBV7-9, the J gene TRBJ2-5; D is unclear. The better agreement between TRBJ2-7 and the DNA end casts doubt on the J call. This CDR3 is CASSGWNRAYEQYF. The DNA of the CDR3 is TGTGCCAGCAGCGGGTGGAATCGGGCCTACGAGCAGTACTTC.